The TCR beta chain under discussion was sequenced for a study of CD8+ T cells in alopecia areata. Study at large: Patients received oral tofacitinib, 5 to 10 mg twice daily, for moderate-to-severe alopecia areata. Dosing with tofacitinib proceeded for 6 to 18 months, followed by 6 months off drug.

This clone has just one count. RNA extraction and reverse transcription yielded cDNA as sequencing template. Assay used: immunoSEQ multiplex PCR; TCRdb lists only in-frame clones, some missing. The table lists about 180,000 clones, about 72% of them singletons. The CDR3 extends over 15 amino acids. V lost 4 bases to trimming and J lost 8 bases; unmatched junction nucleotides: 6. The germline CDR1 and CDR2 sequences are MNHEY and SMNVEV (reference sequence). The V and J genes are TRBV27 and TRBJ1-6; 9 nucleotides agree with TRBD1. The receptor's source is a human donor with alopecia areata. Sequenced material: CD8+ T cells sorted from blood, taken at week 0. CDR3 loop: CASSSTGGGHSPLHF. The CDR3 DNA reads TGTGCCAGCAGTTCAACAGGGGGCGGTCATTCACCCCTCCACTTT.